This is a list of T cell receptor beta chains from one sample in a study of T cells in Graves' hyperthyroidism and ophthalmopathy. MiXCR, applied by TCRdb to the multiplex PCR reads, yields one record per CDR3 protein. The sample includes hundreds of thousands of distinct CDR3 sequences, about 16% of them seen just once. Sequenced: blood. All receptors come from a woman aged 25 to 39 with Graves' hyperthyroidism. The CDR3 runs from the conserved cysteine through the conserved F or W. The D gene is left open where the match is weak. Where a row states a size, it is once, few, many or the class of an expanded clone; other rows omit it.

clone size	V gene	J gene	D gene	CDR3 DNA	CDR3 protein
many	TRBV27	TRBJ2-3	TRBD1	TGTGCCAGCAGTTTTCGGACAGGGGTAACAGATACGCAGTATTTT	CASSFRTGVTDTQYF
few	TRBV2	TRBJ2-4	NA	TGTGCCAGCAGTGAGGGAATAGCCAAAAACATTCAGTACTTC	CASSEGIAKNIQYF
many	TRBV2	TRBJ1-2	NA	TGTGCCAGCAGGGAGGGGTCGACTAACTATGGCTACACCTTC	CASREGSTNYGYTF
NA	TRBV7-9	TRBJ1-2	NA	TGTGCCAGCAGCTTAGCGCAGGGCCCCTATGGCTACACCTTC	CASSLAQGPYGYTF
once	TRBV28	TRBJ2-2	TRBD2	TGTGCCAGCAGTTACGGACTAGCGGGAGGGCGAACCGGGGAGCTGTTTTTT	CASSYGLAGGRTGELFF
few	TRBV29-1	TRBJ2-1	NA	TGCAGCGTTGACAGATACTCCTACAATGAGCAGTTCTTC	CSVDRYSYNEQFF
many	TRBV30	TRBJ1-5	NA	TGTGCCTGGAGTGATTTTCTGAGGAGCAATCAGCCCCAGCATTTT	CAWSDFLRSNQPQHF
many	TRBV28	TRBJ1-2	TRBD1	TGTGCCAGCTGCTTACAGGGGGATGGCTACACCTTC	CASCLQGDGYTF
few	TRBV6-5	TRBJ1-3	NA	TGTGCCAGCAGTTACAGGGGCTCAGGCCGAAACACCATATATTTT	CASSYRGSGRNTIYF
NA	TRBV4-1	TRBJ2-7	NA	TGCGCCAGCAGCTCTCCCCTGAGTACAGACTCCTACGAGCAGTACTTC	CASSSPLSTDSYEQYF
NA	TRBV5-4	TRBJ2-1	NA	TGTGCCAGCAGCTTGGTGGCTACGTACAATGAGCAGTTCTTC	CASSLVATYNEQFF
NA	TRBV2	TRBJ1-4	NA	TGTGCCAGCACTGACCCTGGGACCCAGGAAAAACTGTTTTTT	CASTDPGTQEKLFF
many	TRBV20-1	TRBJ2-3	NA	TGCAGTGCTAGTCGACTTGGCGAGGGCCCAACAGATACGCAGTATTTT	CSASRLGEGPTDTQYF
few	TRBV20-1	TRBJ2-7	TRBD2	TGCAGTGCTAGAGTAGCGGGAACGGGTTACGAGCAGTACTTC	CSARVAGTGYEQYF
many	TRBV27	TRBJ1-1	NA	TGTGCCAGCAGTCGGGGTACCTTCTCGGTGAACACTGAAGCTTTCTTT	CASSRGTFSVNTEAFF
few	TRBV12-3/TRBV12-4	TRBJ2-3	NA	TGTGCCAGCAGTCAGGCGACCACAGATACGCAGTATTTT	CASSQATTDTQYF
few	TRBV7-6	TRBJ2-7	NA	TGTGCCAGCAGCCACACCCCAACATACGAGCAGTACTTC	CASSHTPTYEQYF
NA	TRBV7-7	TRBJ2-3	TRBD2	TGTGCTAGCAGCCGAGGGACTAGCGGGCTCACAGATACGCAGTATTTT	CASSRGTSGLTDTQYF
many	TRBV11-2	TRBJ1-1	NA	TGTGCCAGCAGCTTAGATAGCGTCGGATTGTTCTCGGCTTTCTTT	CASSLDSVGLFSAFF
few	TRBV5-1	TRBJ1-1	NA	TGCGCCAGCAGCTTGGATCTGGGGCCGAACACTGAAGCTTTCTTT	CASSLDLGPNTEAFF
once	TRBV27	TRBJ2-5	TRBD1	TGTGCCAGCAATAAACCGGGACAGGGAGGGACCCAGTACTTC	CASNKPGQGGTQYF
few	TRBV29-1	TRBJ1-1	NA	TGCAGCGTAAAAGTAGAGATTGAAGCTTTCTTT	CSVKVEIEAFF
many	TRBV28	TRBJ2-7	NA	TGTGCCAGCAGTTTATCCCGTCAGGGGAACTACGAGCAGTACTTC	CASSLSRQGNYEQYF
few	TRBV18	TRBJ1-5	NA	TGTGCCAGCTCACCAGAGCAAGATCAGCCCCAGCATTTT	CASSPEQDQPQHF
many	TRBV3-1	TRBJ2-1	TRBD2	TGTGCCAGCAGCCTCCTAAGGGGGCTAGCGGGAGGATACAATGAGCAGTTCTTC	CASSLLRGLAGGYNEQFF
NA	TRBV18	TRBJ2-1	TRBD2	TGTGCCAGCTCACGGGAGGGACTAGCTCATGAGCAGTTCTTC	CASSREGLAHEQFF
NA	TRBV6-2/TRBV6-3	TRBJ1-1	NA	TGTGCCGGCAGTTACTCGAAAAACACTGAAGCTTTCTTT	CAGSYSKNTEAFF
NA	TRBV28	TRBJ1-2	TRBD1	TGTGCCAGCAGGAACCGGGACAGGAGCCACTATGGCTACACCTTC	CASRNRDRSHYGYTF
many	TRBV18	TRBJ2-5	TRBD1	TGTGCCAGCTCACCGCCCGGGACAGGGGCACGGACCCAGTACTTC	CASSPPGTGARTQYF
few	TRBV29-1	TRBJ2-3	NA	TGCAGCGTTGTCTTACTAAGCACAGATACGCAGTATTTT	CSVVLLSTDTQYF
many	TRBV5-1	TRBJ2-7	TRBD2	TGCGCCAGCAGCTTGGTCGGTACTAGCGGGATCGACGAGCAGTACTTC	CASSLVGTSGIDEQYF
many	TRBV6-5	TRBJ2-7	NA	TGTGCCAGCAGTTACTACGGCAGAGGCTACGAGCAGTACTTC	CASSYYGRGYEQYF
NA	TRBV10-3	TRBJ2-1	NA	TGTGCCATCAGTGAAAACGTCTACAATGAGCAGTTCTTC	CAISENVYNEQFF
few	TRBV5-1	TRBJ1-2	NA	TGCGCCAGCAGCCCGGATTTGGAGAGCTACACCTTC	CASSPDLESYTF
few	TRBV6-1	TRBJ2-1	TRBD2	TGTGCCAGCACCTTTAGCGGGAGGGCCGATGAGCAGTTCTTC	CASTFSGRADEQFF
many	TRBV5-1	TRBJ2-1	TRBD2	TGCGCCAGCAGCTCAGCGGGAGGGGGTAATGAGCAGTTCTTC	CASSSAGGGNEQFF
many	TRBV28	TRBJ2-3	NA	TGTGCCAGCAGTTTAGGGACTCCCCGAGGTACGCAGTATTTT	CASSLGTPRGTQYF
NA	TRBV6-5	TRBJ1-5	TRBD1	TGTGCCAGCAGTTTAAGCCTCAGGGGGAATCAGCCCCAGCATTTT	CASSLSLRGNQPQHF
NA	TRBV9	TRBJ2-1	NA	TGTGCCAGCAGCGTTGGACACTACAATGAGCAGTTCTTC	CASSVGHYNEQFF